This T cell receptor beta chain was obtained from a study of follicular helper T cells after annual influenza vaccination. Study as a whole: Sampling occurred days 0, 7 and 28 after each influenza vaccination.

Germline CDR1 SGHNT, CDR2 YENEEA. V shed 1 base, J shed 5 bases, and the junction held 5 bases outside the gene matches. CDR3 size: 16 residues. Sample time point: 2015-2016 season, 7 days after influenza vaccination. Cells are cTfh (non-naive CD4+CXCR5+PD-1+), split by ICOS and CD38 into double-positive or double-negative. Data came from immunoSEQ multiplex PCR; TCRdb stores just in-frame clones and leaves some out. Found here are approximately 2,100 clones, more than 80% of them singletons; the top ten hold around 3%. The TCR originated in an adult who received the influenza vaccine. The starting material was CXCR5+ CD38- circulating T follicular helper cells from blood, obtained 7 days after influenza vaccination. Subset meaning: circulating Tfh, non-naive CD4+CXCR5+PD-1+ (ICOS+CD38+ or ICOS-CD38-). The rearrangement uses TRBV11-3 and TRBJ2-5, with 12 positions matching TRBD2. For the CDR3, the DNA is TGTGCCAGCAGCTTAGGACTAGCGGGAGTCGGGGAGACCCAGTACTTC. It is translated as CASSLGLAGVGETQYF.